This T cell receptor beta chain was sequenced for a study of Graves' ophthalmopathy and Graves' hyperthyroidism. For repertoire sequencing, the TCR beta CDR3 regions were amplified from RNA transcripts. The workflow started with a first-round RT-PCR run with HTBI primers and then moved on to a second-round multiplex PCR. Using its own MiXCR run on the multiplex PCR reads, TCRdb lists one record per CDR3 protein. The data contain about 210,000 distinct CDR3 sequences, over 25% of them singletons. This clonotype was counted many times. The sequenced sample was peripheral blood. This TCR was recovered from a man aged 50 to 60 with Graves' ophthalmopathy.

Here the CDR3 DNA reads TGTGCCAGCAATCCGGCGGGGGATTTCTACGAGCAGTACTTC. Its translation: CASNPAGDFYEQYF. The J gene is TRBJ2-7, the V gene TRBV6-1; the match to TRBD2 covers 7 bases. Germline CDR1 MNHNS, CDR2 SASEGT. The CDR3 covers 14 residues. After removal of 7 bases from V and 3 bases from J, the junction contained 9 bases not matched to a gene.